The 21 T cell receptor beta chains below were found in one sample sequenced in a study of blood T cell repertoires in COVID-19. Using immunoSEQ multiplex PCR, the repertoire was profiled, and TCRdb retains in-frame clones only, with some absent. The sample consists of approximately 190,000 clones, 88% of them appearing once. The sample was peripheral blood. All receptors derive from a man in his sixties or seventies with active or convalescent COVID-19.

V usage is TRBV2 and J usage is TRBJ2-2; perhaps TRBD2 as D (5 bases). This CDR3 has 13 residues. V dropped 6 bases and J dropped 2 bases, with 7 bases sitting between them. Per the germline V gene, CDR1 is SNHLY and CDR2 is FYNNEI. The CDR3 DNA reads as TGTGCCAGCAGCGGGATAAACACCGGGGAGCTGTTTTTT. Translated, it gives CASSGINTGELFF.

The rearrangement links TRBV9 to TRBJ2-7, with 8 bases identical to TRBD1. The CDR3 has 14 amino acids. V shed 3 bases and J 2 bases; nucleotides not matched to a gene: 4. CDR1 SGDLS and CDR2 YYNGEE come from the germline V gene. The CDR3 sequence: CASSADRGPYEQYF. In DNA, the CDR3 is TGTGCCAGCAGCGCCGACAGGGGACCCTACGAGCAGTACTTC.

CDR3 DNA sequence: TGTGCCAGCAGTGGGCACGGGGGTCCCTACGAGCAGTACTTC. Its protein is CASSGHGGPYEQYF. The chain is built from TRBV2 and TRBJ2-7, with D possibly being TRBD2 (6 bases). CDR3 length equals 14 residues. V shed 4 bases and J shed 2 bases, with 12 bases lying between them. Looked up from germline, CDR1 is SNHLY and CDR2 is FYNNEI.

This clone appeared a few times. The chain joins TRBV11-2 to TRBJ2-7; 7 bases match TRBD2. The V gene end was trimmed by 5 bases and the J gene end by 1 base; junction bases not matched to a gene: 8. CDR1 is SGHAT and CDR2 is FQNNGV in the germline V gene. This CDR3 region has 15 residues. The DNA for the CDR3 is TGTGCCAGCAGCCCCAGGGCGGGGGTTTCCTACGAGCAGTACTTC. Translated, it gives CASSPRAGVSYEQYF.

CDR3 protein: CASSLVDRLNEQFF. DNA of the CDR3: TGTGCCAGCAGCTTGGTTGACAGGCTCAATGAGCAGTTCTTC. The chain carries TRBV5-4 and TRBJ2-1, with D perhaps matching TRBD1 (6 bases). From germline, CDR1 is SGHNT and CDR2 YYREEE (reference sequence). Trimming took off 0 bases at V and 6 bases at J, with 10 bases between the two ends. The CDR3 runs to 14 residues.

CDR3 sequence reads: CASSVAGDYEQYF. As DNA, the CDR3 is TGTGCCAGCAGCGTAGCAGGGGACTACGAGCAGTACTTC. The rearrangement uses TRBV9 and TRBJ2-7; D perhaps matches TRBD1 (6 bases). V lost 0 bases to trimming and J lost 3 bases, with 7 bases between them. The CDR3 totals 13 residues. Per the germline V gene, CDR1 is SGDLS and CDR2 is YYNGEE.

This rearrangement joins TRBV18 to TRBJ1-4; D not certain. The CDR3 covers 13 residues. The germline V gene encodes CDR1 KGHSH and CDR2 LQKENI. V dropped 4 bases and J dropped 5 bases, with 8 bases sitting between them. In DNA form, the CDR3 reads TGTGCCAGCTCACGTGGCTGGAATGAAAAACTGTTTTTT. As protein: CASSRGWNEKLFF.

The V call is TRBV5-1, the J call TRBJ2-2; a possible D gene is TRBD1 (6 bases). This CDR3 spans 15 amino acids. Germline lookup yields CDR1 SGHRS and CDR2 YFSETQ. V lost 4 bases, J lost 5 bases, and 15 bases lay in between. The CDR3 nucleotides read TGCGCCAGCAGCCGGGACAACAGCCGTACCGGGGAGCTGTTTTTT. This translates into CASSRDNSRTGELFF.

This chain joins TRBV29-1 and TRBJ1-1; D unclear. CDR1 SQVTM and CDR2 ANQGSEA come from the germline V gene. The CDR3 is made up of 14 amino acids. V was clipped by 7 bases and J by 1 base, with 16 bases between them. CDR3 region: CSAKREGKNTEAFF. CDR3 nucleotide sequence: TGCAGCGCCAAAAGGGAGGGCAAGAACACTGAAGCTTTCTTT.

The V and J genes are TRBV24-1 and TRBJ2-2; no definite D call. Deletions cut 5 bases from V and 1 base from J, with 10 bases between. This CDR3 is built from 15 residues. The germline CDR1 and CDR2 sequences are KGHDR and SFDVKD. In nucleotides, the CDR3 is TGTGCCACCAGTGCCCCTTCCGGGAACACCGGGGAGCTGTTTTTT. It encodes CATSAPSGNTGELFF.

CDR3 in DNA: TGCGCCAGCAGCCGAGAGACAGGACCCACAGATACGCAGTATTTT. This gives the protein CASSRETGPTDTQYF. The chain employs TRBV4-3 and TRBJ2-3; D is possibly TRBD1 (6 bases). Trimming removed 4 bases from V and 2 bases from J, with 13 bases in between. The CDR3 extends over 15 amino acids. Germline V gene data show CDR1 as LGHNA and CDR2 as YSLEER.

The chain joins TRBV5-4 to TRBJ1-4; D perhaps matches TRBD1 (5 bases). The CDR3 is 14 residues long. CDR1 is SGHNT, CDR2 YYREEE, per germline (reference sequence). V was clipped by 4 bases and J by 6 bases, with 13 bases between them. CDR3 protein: CASSPAGGYEKLFF. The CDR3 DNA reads TGTGCCAGCAGCCCGGCCGGGGGGTATGAAAAACTGTTTTTT.

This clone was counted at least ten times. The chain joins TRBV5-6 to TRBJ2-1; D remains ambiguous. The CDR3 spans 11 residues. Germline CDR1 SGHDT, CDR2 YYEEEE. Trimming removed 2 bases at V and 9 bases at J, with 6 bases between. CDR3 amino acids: CASSFTGEQFF. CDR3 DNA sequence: TGTGCCAGCAGCTTCACGGGTGAGCAGTTCTTC.

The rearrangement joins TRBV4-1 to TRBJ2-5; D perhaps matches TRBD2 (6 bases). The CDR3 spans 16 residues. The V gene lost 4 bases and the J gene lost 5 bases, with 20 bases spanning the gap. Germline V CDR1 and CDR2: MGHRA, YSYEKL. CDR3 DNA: TGCGCCAGCAGCCCGCAGCCGGGGGACTCCGTGGAGACCCAGTACTTC. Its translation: CASSPQPGDSVETQYF.

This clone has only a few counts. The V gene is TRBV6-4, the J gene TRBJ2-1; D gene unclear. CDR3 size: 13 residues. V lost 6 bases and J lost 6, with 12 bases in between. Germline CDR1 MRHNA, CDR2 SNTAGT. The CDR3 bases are TGTGCCAGCAGCCACTTCCCAGGCAATGAGCAGTTCTTC. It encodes CASSHFPGNEQFF.

The CDR3 here is CASSHPTDLTDTQYF. The CDR3 DNA is TGTGCCAGCAGCCACCCAACCGACTTAACAGATACGCAGTATTTT. The chain couples TRBV3-1 (or the pseudogene TRBV3-2) to TRBJ2-3, with D uncertain. Germline V gene data show CDR1 as LGHDT and CDR2 as YNNKEL (reference sequence). This CDR3 has 15 residues. V lost 3 bases, J lost 3 bases, and 13 bases lay in between.

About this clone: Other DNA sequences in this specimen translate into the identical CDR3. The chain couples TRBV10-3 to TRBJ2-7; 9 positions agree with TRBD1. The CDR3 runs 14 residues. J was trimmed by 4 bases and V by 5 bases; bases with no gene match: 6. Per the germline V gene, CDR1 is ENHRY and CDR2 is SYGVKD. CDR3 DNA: TGTGCCATCAGTAACGGGACAGGGACGTACGAGCAGTACTTC. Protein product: CAISNGTGTYEQYF.

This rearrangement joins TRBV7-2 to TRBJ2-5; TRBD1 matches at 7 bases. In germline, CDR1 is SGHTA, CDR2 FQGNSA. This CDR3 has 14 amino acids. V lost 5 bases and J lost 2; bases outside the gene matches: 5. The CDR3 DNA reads TGTGCCAGCAGCCGGGACAGCACACAAGAGACCCAGTACTTC. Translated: CASSRDSTQETQYF.

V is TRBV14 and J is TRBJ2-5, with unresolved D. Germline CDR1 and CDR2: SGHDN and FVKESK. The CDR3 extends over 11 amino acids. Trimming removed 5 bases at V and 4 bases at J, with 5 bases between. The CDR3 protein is CASSSGETQYF. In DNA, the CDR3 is TGTGCCAGCAGCTCCGGAGAGACCCAGTACTTC.

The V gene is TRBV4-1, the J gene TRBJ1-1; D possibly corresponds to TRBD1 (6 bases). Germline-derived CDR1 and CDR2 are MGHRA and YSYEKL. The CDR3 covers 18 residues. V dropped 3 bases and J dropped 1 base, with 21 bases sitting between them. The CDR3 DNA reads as TGCGCCAGCAGCCAGCCTTCCGACAGGTCGGATACGAACACTGAAGCTTTCTTT. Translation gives CASSQPSDRSDTNTEAFF.

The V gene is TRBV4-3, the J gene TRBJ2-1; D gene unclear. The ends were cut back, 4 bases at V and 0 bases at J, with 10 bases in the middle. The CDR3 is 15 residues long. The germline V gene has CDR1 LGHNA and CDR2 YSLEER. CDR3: CASSLDRSSYNEQFF. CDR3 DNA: TGCGCCAGCAGCCTTGACCGGAGCTCCTACAATGAGCAGTTCTTC.